The rows below give T cell receptor beta chains drawn from one sample of a study of molecular identifiers for immune sequencing clone quantification. Each CDR3 protein is one row after TCRdb ran MiXCR on the PCR reads. The table records about 640,000 distinct CDR3 sequences, 15% to 20% of them present only once. Sequences were obtained from naive CD8+ T cells from blood, with Jurkat cell RNA spiked in. The receptors come from a human donor in good health. Some libraries in this study had Jurkat cell RNA spiked in. The CDR3 runs from the conserved cysteine through the conserved F or W. The D gene is left open where the match is weak. For some rows the clone size is stated as once, few or many, or as a class when expanded; others skip it.

J	D	V	size	DNA	CDR3
TRBJ2-7	NA	TRBV6-2/TRBV6-3	many	TGTGCCAGCAGTTACTGGGGGCCGAGCTACGAGCAGTACTTC	CASSYWGPSYEQYF
TRBJ2-7	TRBD1	TRBV5-1	many	TGCGCCAGCAGCGATTGGACAGGGGGGACCTACGAGCAGTACTTC	CASSDWTGGTYEQYF
TRBJ1-4	NA	TRBV5-6	NA	TGTGCCAGCAGCTTGGGCCGTATAGCAACTAATGAAAAACTGTTTTTT	CASSLGRIATNEKLFF
TRBJ1-5	NA	TRBV6-1	few	TGTGCCAGCAGTGAAAGGGGAGGGAGCAATCAGCCCCAGCATTTT	CASSERGGSNQPQHF
TRBJ2-2	NA	TRBV20-1	NA	TGCAGTGCTAGAGTCCCCGGCTCTATGAACACCGGGGAGCTGTTTTTT	CSARVPGSMNTGELFF
TRBJ2-3	TRBD2	TRBV20-1	once	TGCAGTGCTAGGTGGTCTGTGACTAGCGGGCTCACTTGGGCAGATACGCAGTATTTT	CSARWSVTSGLTWADTQYF
TRBJ2-7	NA	TRBV6-2/TRBV6-3	NA	TGTGCCAGCAGTTACTTAGCGGCGGAGCGGGACGAGCAGTACTTC	CASSYLAAERDEQYF
TRBJ1-1	TRBD1	TRBV4-3	many	TGCGCCAGCAGCCAATACGACAGGGCGTTCACTGAAGCTTTCTTT	CASSQYDRAFTEAFF
TRBJ2-2	TRBD2	TRBV11-2	many	TGTGCCAGCAGCTTATTCCGACTAGCGGGAGGCTCGAACACCGGGGAGCTGTTTTTT	CASSLFRLAGGSNTGELFF
TRBJ2-7	TRBD1	TRBV4-3	many	TGCGCCAGCAGCCAAGGGACAGGGTGGTACGAGCAGTACTTC	CASSQGTGWYEQYF
TRBJ2-3	NA	TRBV29-1	many	TGCAGCGTTGACTTTAAGGGGGGCAGTGCAGATACGCAGTATTTT	CSVDFKGGSADTQYF
TRBJ2-3	NA	TRBV7-2	many	TGTGCCAGCAGCACGAGACAGGGCACAGATACGCAGTATTTT	CASSTRQGTDTQYF
TRBJ2-1	TRBD2	TRBV5-3	few	TGTGCCAGAAGCTATACTAGCGCCCATCCGCCGTTCTTC	CARSYTSAHPPFF
TRBJ2-3	NA	TRBV7-9	NA	TGTGCCAGCAGCCCAGCGGATGGGGGGTCGGGGGTGAGGGATACGCAGTATTTT	CASSPADGGSGVRDTQYF
TRBJ1-4	NA	TRBV7-6	NA	TGTGCCAGCAGCCAGATAATGGGGACTAATGAAAAACTGTTTTTT	CASSQIMGTNEKLFF
TRBJ1-1	NA	TRBV24-1	NA	TGTGCCGTCGGTGGAGAGACAGGGAACACTGAAGCTTTCTTT	CAVGGETGNTEAFF
TRBJ2-1	TRBD2	TRBV4-1	NA	TGCGCCAGCAGCCAAGCGTGGGCTAGCGGGGGGAATGAGCAGTTCTTC	CASSQAWASGGNEQFF
TRBJ2-1	TRBD2	TRBV4-1	NA	TGCGCCAGCAGCCTCGCCCTAGCGGGGGCCCTCGCGTACAATGAGCAGTTCTTC	CASSLALAGALAYNEQFF
TRBJ2-7	TRBD1	TRBV7-9	NA	TGTGCCAGCAGCACGGACAGGGACGAGCAGTACTTC	CASSTDRDEQYF
TRBJ1-2	NA	TRBV7-6	few	TGTGCCAGCAGCTTAGCGGGGGGATATGGCTACACCTTC	CASSLAGGYGYTF
TRBJ2-3	NA	TRBV3-1	many	TGTGCCAGCAGCCAAGAATTAGGGCGCACAGATACGCAGTATTTT	CASSQELGRTDTQYF
TRBJ2-5	TRBD2	TRBV2	NA	TGTGCCAGCAGGGCTAGCGGGGGGGACCAAGAGACCCAGTACTTC	CASRASGGDQETQYF
TRBJ1-5	TRBD1	TRBV12-3/TRBV12-4	NA	TGTGCCAGCGGGAGGGGCAGGGGGGGAAGCAATCAGCCCCAGCATTTT	CASGRGRGGSNQPQHF
TRBJ2-2	TRBD1	TRBV12-3/TRBV12-4	many	TGTGCCAGCAGTTTAAATCCGGGACAGGGGGCGAGAGGGGAGCTGTTTTTT	CASSLNPGQGARGELFF
TRBJ2-1	TRBD2	TRBV30	many	TGTGCCTGGAGTCCTCTTAGCGGGAGGGCCTACAATGAGCAGTTCTTC	CAWSPLSGRAYNEQFF